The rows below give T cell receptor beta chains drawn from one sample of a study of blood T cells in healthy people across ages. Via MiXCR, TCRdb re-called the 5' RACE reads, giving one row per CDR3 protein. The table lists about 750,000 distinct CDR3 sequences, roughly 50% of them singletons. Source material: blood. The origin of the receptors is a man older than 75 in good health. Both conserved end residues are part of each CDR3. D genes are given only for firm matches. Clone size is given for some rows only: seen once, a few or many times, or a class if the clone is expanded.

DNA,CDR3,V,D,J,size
TGTGCCAGCAGCTTCGGACAGGGGGTCGGCTATGGCTACACCTTC,CASSFGQGVGYGYTF,TRBV7-9,TRBD1,TRBJ1-2,few
TGTGCCAGCAGTTTTGGGCCGGGGTCCTATGGCTACACCTTC,CASSFGPGSYGYTF,TRBV12-3/TRBV12-4,.,TRBJ1-2,.
TGTGCCAGCAGCCGGGACAGGACGGACTACGAGCAGTACTTC,CASSRDRTDYEQYF,TRBV21-1,.,TRBJ2-7,once
TGTGCCAGCAGGGGGCAGGCTGGGACTGAAGCTTTCTTT,CASRGQAGTEAFF,TRBV6-5,.,TRBJ1-1,.
TGTGCCAGCAGTTTAATGGGGGATGGGCAGCCCCAGCATTTT,CASSLMGDGQPQHF,TRBV12-3/TRBV12-4,.,TRBJ1-5,few
TGCGCCAGCAGCCAAGATAGGGCCAATGAGCAGTTCTTC,CASSQDRANEQFF,TRBV4-1,.,TRBJ2-1,few
TGTGCCAGCAGCCCTACAGGGGGCGGTGAGACCCAGTTCTTC,CASSPTGGGETQFF,TRBV7-9,TRBD1,TRBJ2-1,.
TGTGCCAGCAGTTATGAGTACGTACGGGCCGCGTATTTT,CASSYEYVRAAYF,TRBV6-2/TRBV6-3,.,TRBJ2-3,.
TGTGCCAGCACGAAGATAGCGGGATTAGAGTACTTC,CASTKIAGLEYF,TRBV2,TRBD2,TRBJ2-7,.
TGCAGTGCTAGAGAGTGGGGGAGGGCCTCCTACGAGCAGTACTTC,CSAREWGRASYEQYF,TRBV20-1,TRBD2,TRBJ2-7,.
TGTGCCAGCAGTTTTGGGGGAGTTAATGAGCAGTTCTTC,CASSFGGVNEQFF,TRBV12-3/TRBV12-4,.,TRBJ2-1,few
TGTGCCAGCAGTACCGGGACTAGCGGGTCCAATGAGCAGTTCTTC,CASSTGTSGSNEQFF,TRBV6-2/TRBV6-3,TRBD2,TRBJ2-1,many
TGTGCCAGCAGTCAAGGGACAGTAAGTAAAGCTTTCTTT,CASSQGTVSKAFF,TRBV6-5,TRBD1,TRBJ1-1,few
TGTGCCAGCAGCCCCCCCGGGGTCAAAAACATTCAGTACTTC,CASSPPGVKNIQYF,TRBV28,.,TRBJ2-4,.
TGCAGCGTTGATGGGACAGGACTAAAGGGGGGCAATGAGCAGTTCTTC,CSVDGTGLKGGNEQFF,TRBV29-1,TRBD1,TRBJ2-1,few
TGTGCCAGCAGCTTCGACAGGGAGGGCAGATACGCGTATTTT,CASSFDREGRYAYF,TRBV7-9,.,TRBJ2-3,few
TGTGCCAGCAGGAGACAGGGGGACTATGGCTACACCTTC,CASRRQGDYGYTF,TRBV27,TRBD1,TRBJ1-2,few
TGTGCCAGCAGTTCCCGGGACAGCTATGGCTACACCTTC,CASSSRDSYGYTF,TRBV27,TRBD1,TRBJ1-2,once
TGCGCCAGCAGCCCTTCCTTGACAGGGACTAATGAAAAACTGTTTTTT,CASSPSLTGTNEKLFF,TRBV4-1,TRBD1,TRBJ1-4,.
TGTGCCAGCAGCACCCTATGGGGTGGTTTAATGGAGACCCAGTACTTC,CASSTLWGGLMETQYF,TRBV5-5,.,TRBJ2-5,.
TGTGCCAGCAGCAAAGCGCTCGGGTGCGAGCAGTACTTC,CASSKALGCEQYF,TRBV21-1,.,TRBJ2-7,.
TGTGCCACCAGTGACCCGCGGTGGGGCATAGATACGCAGTATTTT,CATSDPRWGIDTQYF,TRBV24-1,.,TRBJ2-3,.
TGTGCCAGCAGTTTTGGGAGCCAGACCCAGTACTTC,CASSFGSQTQYF,TRBV28,.,TRBJ2-5,.
TGCGCCAGCAGCTTGGCAGGGGACCCCTACAATGAGCAGTTCTTC,CASSLAGDPYNEQFF,TRBV5-1,.,TRBJ2-1,.
TGTGCCGGCAGTTCCCTTGGGACTAGCGGGAGGCTCCCGTCCTACGAGCAGTACTTC,CAGSSLGTSGRLPSYEQYF,TRBV28,TRBD2,TRBJ2-7,.
TGTGCCAGCAGCTTAACGGGGTCAGGGTCCAATGAGCAGTTCTTC,CASSLTGSGSNEQFF,TRBV7-3,.,TRBJ2-1,.
TGTGCCACCAGTGATTGGACAGGGGTCGGGGGCAATGAGCAGTTCTTC,CATSDWTGVGGNEQFF,TRBV24-1,TRBD1,TRBJ2-1,.
TGTGCCAGCAGCCCTACTAGCGGGAGCTCCTACGAGCAGTACTTC,CASSPTSGSSYEQYF,TRBV5-1,TRBD2,TRBJ2-7,many
TGTGCCAGCAGCGGTTTAATCGGCTCTGGAAACACCATATATTTT,CASSGLIGSGNTIYF,TRBV9,.,TRBJ1-3,.
TGCAGTGCTCCCAACGCAAGGACTAGCGGGATATCCTACGGGCAGTACTTC,CSAPNARTSGISYGQYF,TRBV20-1,TRBD2,TRBJ2-7,.
TGCAGTGCTAGAGACATTACAGATACGCAGTATTTT,CSARDITDTQYF,TRBV20-1,.,TRBJ2-3,few
TGTGCCAGCAGCTTAACTGTAGGGCCTGGGGGTAGGTGGATTAACGAGCAGTACTTC,CASSLTVGPGGRWINEQYF,TRBV7-9,.,TRBJ2-7,.
TGTGCCAGCAACGACAGGGAGTCACCCTCTGGGGCCAACGTCCTGACTTTC,CASNDRESPSGANVLTF,TRBV11-2,TRBD1,TRBJ2-6,.
TGTGCCAGCAGCGTAGTGGCAGTCTCCTACAATGAGCAGTTCTTC,CASSVVAVSYNEQFF,TRBV7-8,.,TRBJ2-1,.
TGCAGTGCTAGATGGGGCAGAACGGATTCACCCCTCCACTTT,CSARWGRTDSPLHF,TRBV20-1,.,TRBJ1-6,.
TGCAGTGCTAGCATACTAGCGGGAAACACCGGGGAGCTGTTTTTT,CSASILAGNTGELFF,TRBV20-1,TRBD2,TRBJ2-2,.
TGTGCCAGCACTCCTGAGCCCGGAACTAACTATGGCTACACCTTC,CASTPEPGTNYGYTF,TRBV4-2,.,TRBJ1-2,.
TGTGCCAGCAGTGAGGAGATAGACTTCCGGCAGTTCTTC,CASSEEIDFRQFF,TRBV6-4,.,TRBJ2-1,.
TGTGCCAGCAGCATGGGACTAGCGGGACCCAAAAACATTCAGTACTTC,CASSMGLAGPKNIQYF,TRBV11-2,TRBD2,TRBJ2-4,.